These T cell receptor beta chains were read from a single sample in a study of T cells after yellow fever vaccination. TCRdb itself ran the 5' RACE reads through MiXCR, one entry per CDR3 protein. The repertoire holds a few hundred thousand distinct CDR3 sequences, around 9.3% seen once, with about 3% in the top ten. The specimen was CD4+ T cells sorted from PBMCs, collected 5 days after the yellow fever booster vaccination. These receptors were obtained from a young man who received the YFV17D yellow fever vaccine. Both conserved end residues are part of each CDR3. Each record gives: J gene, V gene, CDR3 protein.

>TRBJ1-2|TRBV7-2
CASSGDRRYGYTF
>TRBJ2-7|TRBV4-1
CASSPPTGASSYEQYF
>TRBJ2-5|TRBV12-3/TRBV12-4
CASSPQGRETQYF
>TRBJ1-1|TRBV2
CASRTQGNTEAFF
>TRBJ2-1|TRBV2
CASKRGWSTYNEQFF
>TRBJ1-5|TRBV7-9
CASSSVPRGQRSNQPQHF
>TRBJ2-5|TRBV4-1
CASSRDREMETQYF
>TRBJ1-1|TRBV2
CASSEQNTEAFF
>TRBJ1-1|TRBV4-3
CASSQAPQSNTEAFF
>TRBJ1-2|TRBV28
CASRGDYGYTF
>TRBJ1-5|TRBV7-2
CASSLIRESQPQHF
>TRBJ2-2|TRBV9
CASSVEAGNTGELFF
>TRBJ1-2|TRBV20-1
CSATSNYGYTF
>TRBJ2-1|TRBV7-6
CASSPQSLANEQFF
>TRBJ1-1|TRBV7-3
CASSRTGGLNTEAFF
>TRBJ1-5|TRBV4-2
CASSQWSEASGTQPQHF
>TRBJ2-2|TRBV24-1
CAAGQGVNTGELFF
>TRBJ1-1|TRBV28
CASRTNRGTEAFF
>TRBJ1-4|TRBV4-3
CASSQDGGEKLFF
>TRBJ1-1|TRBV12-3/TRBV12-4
CASRGTGRTEAFF
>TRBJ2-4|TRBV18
CASSPLRSANLAKNIQYF
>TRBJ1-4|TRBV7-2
CASRGSPNEKLFF
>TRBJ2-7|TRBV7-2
CASSLSSIDSYSYEQYF
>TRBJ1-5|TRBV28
CASSLIRGPQHF
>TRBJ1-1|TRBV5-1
CASSYAPGQPNTEAFF
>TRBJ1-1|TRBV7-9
CASSGYSGGPPEAFF
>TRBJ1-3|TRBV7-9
CASSLNLRSGNTIYF
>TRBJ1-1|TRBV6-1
CASSEAYGLDAFF
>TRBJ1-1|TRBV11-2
CASSLVQGTEAFF
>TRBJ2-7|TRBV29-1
CSARDRETYEQYF
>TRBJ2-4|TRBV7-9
CASSDRGGNIQYF
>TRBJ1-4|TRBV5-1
CASSPGTGGSGNEKLFF
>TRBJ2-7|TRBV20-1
CSAISAGQGGIEQYF
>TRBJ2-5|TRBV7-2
CASSLDGTTRETQYF
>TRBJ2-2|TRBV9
CASSVDRGELFF
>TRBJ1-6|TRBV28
CASSLKDRAGSPLHF
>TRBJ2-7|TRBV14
CASSPRWRFSYEQYF
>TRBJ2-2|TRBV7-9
CASSSARGRTPIRTGELFF
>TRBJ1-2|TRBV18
CASSPPGTPRSYGYTF
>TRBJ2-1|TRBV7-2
CASSWDLSSYNEQFF
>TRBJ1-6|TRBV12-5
CASGLGPNSPLHF
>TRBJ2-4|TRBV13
CASSLFSLPGNIQYF
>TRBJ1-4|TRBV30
CAWSVGMGREKLFF
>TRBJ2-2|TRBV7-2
CASSLTGSGLVTGELFF